This T cell receptor beta chain was captured in a study of blood T cells in healthy people across ages. Study conclusions and caveats: Unsorted PBMCs prevented conclusive naive versus antigen-experienced comparison.

Primed by a sample-barcoded 5' primer and a J-beta primer mix, a second PCR proceeded for 7 to 11 cycles. CDR3-containing paired-end reads numbered at least 3 million in each sample. TCRdb re-called the 5' RACE reads through MiXCR, storing one row per CDR3 protein. The sample yields 1.5 million to 2 million distinct CDR3 sequences, about two fifths seen once. On this clonotype: What it binds is not known.

V was clipped by 6 bases and J by 2 bases, with 12 bases between them. The CDR3 spans 14 residues. Per germline, CDR1 MNHEY and CDR2 SMNVEV (reference sequence). The authors extracted at least 5.5 micrograms of total RNA per sample. The TCR comes from a human donor in good health. The gene calls are TRBV27 and TRBJ2-3, with D maybe TRBD2 (6 bases). Sequencing input: blood. The CDR3 nucleotides are TGTGCCAGCAGCCCCCGGAGGGACACAGATACGCAGTATTTT. This encodes CASSPRRDTDTQYF.